One sample yielded the 13 T cell receptor beta chains listed below, sequenced in a study of metastatic and nonmetastatic thyroid tumors. With MiXCR, TCRdb reprocessed the PCR reads. The data show roughly 23,000 clones, with about 23% seen just once and about 64% held by the top ten. No treatment of any kind had been given to any patient before thyroid surgery. The sample comprised blood. Every receptor here comes from a male donor with papillary thyroid cancer or a benign thyroid nodule (not recorded which). Some clones in this sample may be carry-over from other donors' samples.

This chain joins TRBV28 and TRBJ1-6; TRBD1 might be the D (5 bases). The length of the CDR3 is 12 residues. The V gene lost 10 bases and the J gene lost 8 bases, with 12 bases spanning the gap. Germline V gene data show CDR1 as MDHEN and CDR2 as SYDVKM. CDR3 sequence reads: CATGSGHSPLHF. CDR3 bases: TGTGCCACCGGGTCAGGGCATTCACCCCTCCACTTT. Together with reference TRBV28 and TRBJ1-6, the CDR3 gives the full variable domain: DVKVTQSSRYLVKRTGEKVFLECVQDMDHENMFWYRQDPGLGLRLIYFSYDVKMKEKGDIPEGYSVSREKKERFSLILESASTNQTSMYLCATGSGHSPLHFGNGTRLTVT.

This clone was counted only a few times. The chain recombines TRBV12-3 or TRBV12-4 with TRBJ1-2; no clear D. The length of the CDR3 is 12 residues. Deletions cut 1 base from V and 4 bases from J, with 4 bases between. The CDR3 DNA follows: TGTGCCAGCAGTTTAGGGGCCTATGGCTACACCTTC. Protein product: CASSLGAYGYTF.

This clone is judged medium-sized. The J gene is TRBJ2-3, the V gene TRBV6-2 or TRBV6-3; the D gene could be TRBD1 or TRBD2 (7 bases each). The CDR3 is 14 residues long. V lost 6 bases to trimming and J lost 4 bases, with 14 bases between them. Germline V CDR1 and CDR2: MNHEY, SVGEGT. This CDR3 reads CASRPGGDADTQYF. The CDR3 DNA follows: TGTGCCAGCAGGCCAGGGGGGGACGCAGATACGCAGTATTTT.

The genes are TRBV27 and TRBJ1-2; no clear D. This CDR3 has 12 amino acids. Trimming left V 8 bases short and J 9 bases short, with 16 bases between. The V gene's germline CDR1 is MNHEY and CDR2 SMNVEV (reference sequence). The CDR3 sequence is CASGSGVHCYTF. The CDR3, as DNA: TGTGCCAGCGGGAGTGGGGTTCATTGCTACACCTTC.

This clone was observed at least ten times. V usage is TRBV7-2 and J usage is TRBJ2-5; D remains unclear. V lost 4 bases, J lost 5 bases, and 14 bases lay in between. The CDR3 is made up of 14 amino acids. Germline V gene data show CDR1 as SGHTA and CDR2 as FQGNSA. The CDR3 protein is CASSSRPMWETQYF. The DNA for the CDR3 is TGTGCCAGCAGCTCCAGACCCATGTGGGAGACCCAGTACTTC.

At least ten counts were recorded for this clone. This rearrangement joins TRBV3-1 to TRBJ1-3, with 9 bases aligning to TRBD1. The CDR3 runs 15 residues. J lost 4 bases, V lost 6 bases, and 7 bases had no gene match. Germline CDR1 reads LGHDT; CDR2 reads YNNKEL (reference sequence). CDR3 in DNA: TGTGCCAGCAGTCAACAGGGGGCGCAAGGAAACACCATATATTTT. As protein: CASSQQGAQGNTIYF.

This clone has just a few counts. This sequence may be a read error, since a much larger clone differs from it by one base. CDR3 region: CASKSNRSINQPQHF. Here the CDR3 DNA reads TGTGCCAGCAAATCGAACAGGAGTATCAATCAGCCCCAGCATTTT. The rearrangement uses TRBV27 and TRBJ1-5; TRBD1 might be the D (5 bases). CDR1 is MNHEY and CDR2 is SMNVEV in the germline V gene (reference sequence). The CDR3 spans 15 residues. Trimming took off 7 bases at V and 3 bases at J, with 16 bases between the two ends.

The chain combines TRBV6-2 or TRBV6-3 with TRBJ2-3; D not certain. CDR1 MNHEY and CDR2 SVGEGT come from the germline V gene. The CDR3 covers 12 residues. The V end lost 2 bases, the J end lost 2 bases, and 2 bases lay between the germline ends. CDR3 sequence reads: CASSYNTDTQYF. CDR3 DNA: TGTGCCAGCAGTTACAACACAGATACGCAGTATTTT.

A word on this clone: The same CDR3 is also encoded by other DNA sequences in this sample. The rearrangement links TRBV12-3 or TRBV12-4 to TRBJ1-1, with a possible D match to TRBD1 (5 bases). The V end lost 3 bases, the J end lost 4 bases, and 18 bases lay between the germline ends. The CDR3 is 16 amino acids. The CDR3, as DNA: TGTGCCAGCAGTTTTGGGGCAGCGATGGGTAGCACTGAAGCTTTCTTT. It encodes CASSFGAAMGSTEAFF.

This clone appeared many times. The chain links TRBV10-3 to TRBJ2-1; 15 bases align to TRBD2. From germline, CDR1 is ENHRY and CDR2 SYGVKD. The CDR3 contains 17 residues. J lost 8 bases, V lost 2 bases, and 7 bases had no gene match. CDR3 residues: CAISEPRTSGREHEQFF. Here the CDR3 DNA reads TGTGCCATCAGTGAGCCTCGGACTAGCGGGAGGGAGCATGAGCAGTTCTTC.

This clone was counted a single time. V is TRBV20-1 and J is TRBJ1-6; TRBD1 aligns across 7 bases. V trimming: 0 bases; J trimming: 7 bases; junction bases outside the gene matches: 9. CDR3 length equals 16 residues. Germline values: CDR1 DFQATT, CDR2 SNEGSKA (reference sequence). The CDR3 DNA reads TGCAGTGCTAGAGAAAGGAACAGGGGAGGAAATTCACCCCTCCACTTT. Translation: CSARERNRGGNSPLHF.

This clone was detected only a few times. The CDR3 nucleotides read TGTGCCAGCAGTTACTCCGATATCAGGACAGATGGCTACACCTTC. Protein sequence: CASSYSDIRTDGYTF. This chain uses TRBV6-5 with TRBJ1-2, with D perhaps matching TRBD1 (6 bases). Trimming stripped 0 bases from V and 6 bases from J, with 14 bases between. Germline V CDR1 and CDR2: MNHEY, SVGAGI. The CDR3 sequence is 15 residues long.

As to this clone: Germline and junction disagree at one end, which may indicate a read error. This chain links TRBV28 with TRBJ1-5; 7 bases match TRBD1. CDR1 MDHEN and CDR2 SYDVKM come from the germline V gene. This CDR3 has 11 amino acids. CDR3 in DNA: TGTGCCTGCAGCACAGGGGAGCCCCAGCATTTT. It yields the protein CACSTGEPQHF.